This T cell receptor (beta chain) was sequenced in a study of CD8 T cells in Susac syndrome. High-throughput TCR beta sequencing covered peripheral CD8+ and CD4+ T cells. A quantity of about 0.5 to 1 ug RNA underwent reverse transcription using random hexamers. With immunoSEQ multiplex PCR, TCR beta CDR3 was amplified across 54 Vbeta and 13 Jbeta. TCRdb reprocessed the immunoSEQ multiplex PCR reads with MiXCR, giving one entry per CDR3 protein. In the table there are 75,000 to 80,000 distinct CDR3 sequences, around 94% of which are singletons. The length of the CDR3 is 14 residues. Per the germline V gene, CDR1 is LGHNA and CDR2 is YSLEER. V was clipped by 2 bases and J by 8 bases; unmatched bases: 4. Study-level points and caveats: Clonal expansion of CD8+ cells in Susac peaked in TEMRA cells (and in active patients). The study admitted that it had a relatively small number of individuals in its TCR sequencing and HLA analysis.

Concerning this clonotype itself: Its antigen is undetermined.

The receptor comes from a human donor with Susac syndrome. Input material: CD8+ T cells from PBMCs. The gene calls are TRBV4-3 and TRBJ2-1; 9 nucleotides agree with TRBD2. This CDR3 reads CASSQRRGGHEQFF. DNA of the CDR3: TGCGCCAGCAGCCAACGGCGGGGGGGCCATGAGCAGTTCTTC.